Listed below are T cell receptor beta chains from one sample, sequenced in a study of blood T cell repertoires in COVID-19. Repertoires were generated with immunoSEQ multiplex PCR, while TCRdb's copy carries only in-frame clones and drops some. The sample carries about 22,000 clones, about 90% recorded once. Sequencing was performed on peripheral blood. These TCRs come from a woman in her 70s with active COVID-19. Both conserved end residues are part of each CDR3. A D gene is named only where the DNA matches it firmly.

d_gene	v_gene	j_gene	CDR3nt	CDR3aa
-	TRBV13	TRBJ1-1	TGTGCCAGCAGCGCGCGTGGGGGCTTTAACACTGAAGCTTTCTTT	CASSARGGFNTEAFF
TRBD1	TRBV5-6	TRBJ2-3	TGTGCCAGCAGCTCCCCCGGGACAGGGAGTGGTGATACGCAGTATTTT	CASSSPGTGSGDTQYF
-	TRBV11-2	TRBJ1-1	TGTGCCAGCAGCTTAGGCACCTCGGGCACTGAAGCTTTCTTT	CASSLGTSGTEAFF
TRBD2	TRBV7-2	TRBJ2-1	TGTGCCAGCAGCAAAGGGACTAGCGGGAGGAATGAGCAGTTCTTC	CASSKGTSGRNEQFF
-	TRBV5-6	TRBJ2-7	TGTGCCAGCAGCTTGCCTAGTTACCACGAGCAGTACTTC	CASSLPSYHEQYF
-	TRBV4-1	TRBJ2-1	TGCGCCAGCAGCCATCCCAAAGATGACTCGCGCCTACGGGCCTACAATGAGCAGTTCTTC	CASSHPKDDSRLRAYNEQFF
-	TRBV19	TRBJ1-2	TGTGCCAGTAAACCTCCTTCTACAGCTCATGGCTACACCTTC	CASKPPSTAHGYTF
TRBD2	TRBV5-1	TRBJ2-2	TGCGCCAGCGCACTAGCGGCGAACACCGGGGAGCTGTTTTTT	CASALAANTGELFF
-	TRBV13	TRBJ2-7	TGTGCCAGCAGCATATCAGGGTACGAGCAGTACTTC	CASSISGYEQYF
TRBD2	TRBV28	TRBJ2-2	TGTGCCAGCAGTTTAGCGGGTAGCGGGAGGGTCAGCACCGGGGAGCTGTTTTTT	CASSLAGSGRVSTGELFF
TRBD2	TRBV9	TRBJ2-3	TGTGCCAGCAGCGTATGGGGGGGAAGCACAGATACGCAGTATTTT	CASSVWGGSTDTQYF